These 8 T cell receptor beta chains came from one sample sequenced in a study of T cell responses to AZD1222 COVID-19 vaccine. Only in-frame clones appear in the TCRdb table, and some are missing; sequencing was by immunoSEQ multiplex PCR. The table has more than 110,000 clones, approximately 90% seen once. The sequenced sample was peripheral blood, obtained on day 0 of AZD1222 vaccination. The origin of the receptors is an adult in good health.

The V call is TRBV9, the J call TRBJ2-1; D gene ambiguous. V lost 2 bases, J lost 5 bases, and 8 bases lay in between. CDR3 length: 13 residues. CDR1 is SGDLS, CDR2 YYNGEE, per germline. The CDR3 reads CASSVGVHNEQFF. CDR3 DNA: TGTGCCAGCAGCGTCGGCGTACACAATGAGCAGTTCTTC.

CDR3 DNA sequence: TGTGCCAGCAGATTAGGGGGCCATGAGCAGTTCTTC. It yields the protein CASRLGGHEQFF. This chain joins TRBV6-5 and TRBJ2-1, with 7 bases identical to TRBD1. The V and J ends lost 6 bases and 8 bases, in that order; junction bases with no gene match: 4. This CDR3 comprises 12 residues. Per germline, CDR1 MNHEY and CDR2 SVGAGI.

V usage is TRBV4-2 and J usage is TRBJ1-2; 7 nucleotides match TRBD1. The CDR3 is 15 residues long. V trimming: 0 bases; J trimming: 5 bases; junction bases outside the gene matches: 6. Germline lookup yields CDR1 LGHNA and CDR2 YNFKEQ. The CDR3 nucleotides read TGTGCCAGCAGCCAAGAAGGGGGACAGACGTATGGCTACACCTTC. Its protein is CASSQEGGQTYGYTF.

This chain joins TRBV6-5 and TRBJ1-1; D gene uncertain. V lost 7 bases to trimming and J lost 3 bases, with 6 bases between them. This CDR3 is 11 amino acids long. Germline CDR1 is MNHEY and CDR2 is SVGAGI. Here the CDR3 reads CASTRDTEAFF. The CDR3 bases are TGTGCCAGCACACGAGACACTGAAGCTTTCTTT.

The chain links TRBV12-5 to TRBJ2-3; TRBD1 is a possible D gene (5 bases). The CDR3 totals 11 residues. CDR1 LGHNT and CDR2 FRNRAP come from the germline V gene. Deletions cut 8 bases from V and 15 bases from J, with 18 bases between. CDR3 DNA sequence: TGTGCTAGTTCTCGGCAGGGTTTGGAATATTTT. Its protein product is CASSRQGLEYF. Based on the CDR3 plus reference TRBV12-5 and TRBJ2-3, the full variable domain is DARVTQTPRHKVTEMGQEVTMRCQPILGHNTVFWYRQTMMQGLELLAYFRNRAPLDDSGMPKDRFSAEMPDATLATLKIQPSEPRDSAVYFCASSRQGLEYFGPGTRLTVL.

The J gene is TRBJ1-1, the V gene TRBV3-1 (or the pseudogene TRBV3-2); D is unresolved. The germline CDR1 and CDR2 sequences are LGHDT and YNNKEL (reference sequence). V shed 1 base and J shed 1 base, with 7 bases lying between them. The CDR3 length is 14 residues. The CDR3 nucleotides are TGTGCCAGCAGCCAAGTAGTAGGGAACACTGAAGCTTTCTTT. Translated, it gives CASSQVVGNTEAFF.

The rearrangement links TRBV15 to TRBJ2-5, with a possible D match to TRBD2 (5 bases). Trimming removed 8 bases at V and 4 bases at J, with 11 bases between. CDR3 length: 12 amino acids. Germline V lookup: CDR1 LNHNV, CDR2 YYDKDF (reference sequence). In DNA, the CDR3 is TGTGCCACCGAGAAAGGAGGAGAGACCCAGTACTTC. Its translation is CATEKGGETQYF. The full variable domain, in which reference TRBV15 and TRBJ2-5 provide the parts outside the CDR3, is DAMVIQNPRYQVTQFGKPVTLSCSQTLNHNVMYWYQQKSSQAPKLLFHYYDKDFNNEADTPDNFQSRRPNTSFCFLDIRSPGLGDTAMYLCATEKGGETQYFGPGTRLLVL.

The gene calls are TRBV5-1 and TRBJ1-5; TRBD1 is a possible D gene (6 bases). V was trimmed by 3 bases and J by 9 bases, leaving 13 bases between them. The CDR3 totals 13 residues. Germline CDR1 SGHRS, CDR2 YFSETQ. CDR3 in DNA: TGCGCCAGCAGCTGGTCACTACAGGGGCCCCAGCATTTT. Encoded protein: CASSWSLQGPQHF.